The present T cell receptor beta chain was sequenced within a study of blood T cell repertoires in COVID-19. The overall study: Sources were T cells, B-cell-depleted T cells, or PBMCs; the material itself was cDNA or gDNA.

The germline V gene encodes CDR1 SGHRS and CDR2 YFSETQ. The CDR3 runs 18 residues. The J segment lost 2 bases and the V segment lost 1 base, leaving 15 bases of the junction unmatched. Sequenced by immunoSEQ multiplex PCR; TCRdb stores in-frame clones only, minus some. This table holds 100,000 to 150,000 clones, roughly 82% found once. The receptor's source is a human donor in a cohort sampled during active COVID-19. The sequenced sample was peripheral blood. The chain links TRBV5-1 to TRBJ2-7, with 7 bases fitting TRBD2. This chain's CDR3 is CASSLIPFSRENPYEQYF. The CDR3 DNA is TGCGCCAGCAGCTTGATACCCTTTTCGCGGGAGAACCCCTACGAGCAGTACTTC.